The present TCR beta chain was sequenced within a study of OX40 agonist ivuxolimab in advanced cancers. Study-wide points: On average, CD8+ T cells had more expanded clones than CD4+.

Trimming left V 4 bases short and J 4 bases short, with 11 bases between. Germline assignment: CDR1 SGHDN and CDR2 FVKESK. This CDR3 has 14 amino acids. Worth noting for this clone: Antigen specificity is unknown.

Profiled with immunoSEQ multiplex PCR; TCRdb holds only in-frame clones, not every one. The profile shows 30,000 to 35,000 clones, 82% of them singletons. Sequencing used CD4+ or CD8+ T cells sorted from blood, obtained in a trial of the OX40 agonist ivuxolimab. The V call is TRBV14, the J call TRBJ2-1, with D unresolved. The TCR comes from an adult with an advanced solid tumor such as melanoma, head and neck, liver or kidney cancer. DNA for the CDR3: TGTGCCAGCAGCCCGGACGGTATTTACAATGAGCAGTTCTTC. Its translation: CASSPDGIYNEQFF.